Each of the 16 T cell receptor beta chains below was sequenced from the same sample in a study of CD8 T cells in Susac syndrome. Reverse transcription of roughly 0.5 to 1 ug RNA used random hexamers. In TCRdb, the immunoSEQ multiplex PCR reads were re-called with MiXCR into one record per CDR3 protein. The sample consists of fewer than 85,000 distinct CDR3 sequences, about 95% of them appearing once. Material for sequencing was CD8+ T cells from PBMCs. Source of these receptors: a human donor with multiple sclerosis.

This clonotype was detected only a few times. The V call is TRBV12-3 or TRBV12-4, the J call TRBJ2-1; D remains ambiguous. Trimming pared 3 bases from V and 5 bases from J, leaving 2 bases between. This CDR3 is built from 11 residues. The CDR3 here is CASSFDNEQFF. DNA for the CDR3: TGTGCCAGCAGTTTTGACAATGAGCAGTTCTTC.

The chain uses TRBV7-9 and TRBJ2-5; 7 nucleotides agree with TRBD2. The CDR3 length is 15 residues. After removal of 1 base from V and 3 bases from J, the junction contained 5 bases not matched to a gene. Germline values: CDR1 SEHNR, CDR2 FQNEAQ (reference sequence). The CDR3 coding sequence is TGTGCCAGCAGCTTAGTTTCCCTAGCGGAAGAGACCCAGTACTTC. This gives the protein CASSLVSLAEETQYF.

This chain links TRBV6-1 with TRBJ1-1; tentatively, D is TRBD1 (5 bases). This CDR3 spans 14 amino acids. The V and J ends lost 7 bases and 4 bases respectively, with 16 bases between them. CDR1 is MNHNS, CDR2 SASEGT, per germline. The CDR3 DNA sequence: TGTGCCAGCATCCTCCTCGTGGGGGGCACTGAAGCTTTCTTT. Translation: CASILLVGGTEAFF.

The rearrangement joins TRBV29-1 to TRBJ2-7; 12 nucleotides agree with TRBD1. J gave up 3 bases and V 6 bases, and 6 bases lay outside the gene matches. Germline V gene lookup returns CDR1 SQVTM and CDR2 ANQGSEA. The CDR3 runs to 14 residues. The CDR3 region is CSVVGTGGYYEQYF. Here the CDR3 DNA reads TGCAGCGTGGTAGGGACAGGGGGCTACTACGAGCAGTACTTC.

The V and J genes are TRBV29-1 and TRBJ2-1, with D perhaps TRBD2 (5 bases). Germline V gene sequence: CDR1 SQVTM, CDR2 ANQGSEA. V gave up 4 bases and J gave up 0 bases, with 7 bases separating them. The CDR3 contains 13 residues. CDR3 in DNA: TGCAGCGTTGGGGAGAGCTCCTACAATGAGCAGTTCTTC. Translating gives CSVGESSYNEQFF.

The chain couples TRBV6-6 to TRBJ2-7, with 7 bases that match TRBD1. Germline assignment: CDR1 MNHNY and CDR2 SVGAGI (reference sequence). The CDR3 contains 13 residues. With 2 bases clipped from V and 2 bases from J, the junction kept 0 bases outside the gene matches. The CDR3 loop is CASSYDRAYEQYF. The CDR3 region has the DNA TGTGCCAGCAGTTACGACAGGGCCTACGAGCAGTACTTC.

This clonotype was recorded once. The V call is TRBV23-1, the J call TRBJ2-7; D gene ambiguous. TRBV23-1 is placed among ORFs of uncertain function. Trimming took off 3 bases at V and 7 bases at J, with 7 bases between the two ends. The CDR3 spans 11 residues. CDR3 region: CASSQSGEQYF. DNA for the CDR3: TGCGCCAGCAGTCAGAGTGGAGAGCAGTACTTC.

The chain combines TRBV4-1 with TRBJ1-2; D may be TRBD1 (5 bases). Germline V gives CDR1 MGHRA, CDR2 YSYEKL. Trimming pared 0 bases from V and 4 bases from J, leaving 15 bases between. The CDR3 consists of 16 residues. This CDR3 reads CASSQDGTGDLYGYTF. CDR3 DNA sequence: TGCGCCAGCAGCCAAGATGGGACGGGAGACCTCTATGGCTACACCTTC.

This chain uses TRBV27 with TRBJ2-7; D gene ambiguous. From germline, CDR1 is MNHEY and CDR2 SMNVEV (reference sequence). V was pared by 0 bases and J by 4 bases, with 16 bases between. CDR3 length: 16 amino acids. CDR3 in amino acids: CASSLSSANVGYEQYF. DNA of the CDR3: TGTGCCAGCAGTTTATCCTCAGCCAACGTCGGGTACGAGCAGTACTTC.

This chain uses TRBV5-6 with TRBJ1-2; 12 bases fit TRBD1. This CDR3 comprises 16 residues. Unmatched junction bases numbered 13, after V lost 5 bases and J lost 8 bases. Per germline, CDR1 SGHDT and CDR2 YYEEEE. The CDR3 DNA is TGTGCCAGCAGGGATCCGGGACAGGGGGCGCTTCAAGGCTACACCTTC. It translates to CASRDPGQGALQGYTF.

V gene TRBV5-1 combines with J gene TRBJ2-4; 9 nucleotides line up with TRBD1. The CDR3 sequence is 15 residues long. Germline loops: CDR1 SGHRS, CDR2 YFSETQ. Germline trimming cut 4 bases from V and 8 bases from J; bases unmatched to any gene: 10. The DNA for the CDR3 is TGCGCCAGCAGCCCGGGACAGGGTGGGATAGACATTCAGTACTTC. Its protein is CASSPGQGGIDIQYF.

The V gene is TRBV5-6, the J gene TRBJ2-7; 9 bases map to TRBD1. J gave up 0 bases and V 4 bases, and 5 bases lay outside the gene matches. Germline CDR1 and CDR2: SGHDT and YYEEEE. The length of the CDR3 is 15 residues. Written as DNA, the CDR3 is TGTGCCAGCAGCCCCGGGACAGGGATCTCCTACGAGCAGTACTTC. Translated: CASSPGTGISYEQYF.

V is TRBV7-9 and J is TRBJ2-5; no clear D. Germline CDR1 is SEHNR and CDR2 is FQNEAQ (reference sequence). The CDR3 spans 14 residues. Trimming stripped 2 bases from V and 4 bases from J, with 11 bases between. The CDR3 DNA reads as TGTGCCAGCAGCTTACCGGTGGGTTTAGAGACCCAGTACTTC. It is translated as CASSLPVGLETQYF.

The CDR3 spells CASSLASQGDYGYTF. The CDR3 nucleotides read TGTGCCAGCAGCTTAGCGTCCCAGGGGGACTATGGCTACACCTTC. This chain links TRBV11-1 with TRBJ1-2; 7 nucleotides match TRBD1. CDR1 and CDR2 from the germline V gene are SGHAT and FQDESV (reference sequence). Germline trimming cut 0 bases from V and 3 bases from J; bases unmatched to any gene: 4. This CDR3 comprises 15 residues.

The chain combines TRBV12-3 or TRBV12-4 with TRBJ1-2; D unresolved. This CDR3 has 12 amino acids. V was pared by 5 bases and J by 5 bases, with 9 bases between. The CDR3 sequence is CASSTRGYGYTF. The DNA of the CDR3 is TGTGCCAGCAGTACTCGGGGTTATGGCTACACCTTC.

CDR3: CASLGQKPYSNQPQHF. As DNA, the CDR3 is TGTGCCAGCTTGGGACAGAAGCCTTATAGCAATCAGCCCCAGCATTTT. J is TRBJ1-5 and V is TRBV6-6; 7 bases match TRBD1. There are 16 residues in the CDR3. The germline gives CDR1 MNHNY, CDR2 SVGAGI (reference sequence). The V segment lost 8 bases and the J segment 0 bases; nucleotides outside the gene matches: 10.